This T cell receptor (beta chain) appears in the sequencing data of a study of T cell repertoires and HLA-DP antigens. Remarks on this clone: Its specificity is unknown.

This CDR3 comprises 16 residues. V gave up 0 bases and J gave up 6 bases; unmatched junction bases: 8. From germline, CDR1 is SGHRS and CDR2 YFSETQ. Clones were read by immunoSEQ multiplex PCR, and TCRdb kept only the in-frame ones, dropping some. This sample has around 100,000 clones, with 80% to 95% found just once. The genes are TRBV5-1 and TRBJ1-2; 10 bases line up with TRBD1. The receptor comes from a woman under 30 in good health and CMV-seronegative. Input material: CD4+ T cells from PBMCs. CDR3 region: CASSLAGQGLKNGYTF. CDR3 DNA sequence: TGCGCCAGCAGCTTGGCGGGACAGGGGTTAAAGAATGGCTACACCTTC.